One sample yielded the 14 T cell receptor beta chains listed below, sequenced in a study of tumor-infiltrating lymphocytes in primary liver carcinoma. From approximately 0.5 ug of total RNA, TCR beta-specific cDNA was reverse-transcribed using a constant-region primer. Three nested multiplex PCR rounds of slightly modified ARM-PCR generated TCR beta libraries. TRBV1-TRBV30 forward primers and a C-beta reverse primer were used in the first two PCR rounds, which each ran for ten to eleven cycles. TCRdb re-analysed the multiplex PCR reads in MiXCR, keeping a single row per CDR3 protein. There are around 170,000 distinct CDR3 sequences in the sample; around 60% occur only once, and about 72% lies in the top ten. Germline DNA was extracted too, while blood RNA derived from unsorted whole blood. Specimen: peripheral blood. The receptors originated from a man in his forties with primary liver carcinoma and hepatitis B virus infection.

This clonotype was observed a few times. The genes are TRBV5-1 and TRBJ1-1; no clear D gene. Germline lookup yields CDR1 SGHRS and CDR2 YFSETQ. CDR3 length: 15 residues. V shed 0 bases and J shed 5 bases, with 14 bases lying between them. CDR3 nucleotides: TGCGCCAGCAGCTTGGTGAGATCCAGGCGGACTGAAGCTTTCTTT. Its translation: CASSLVRSRRTEAFF.

Notes on this clonotype: Sequence at one end of the junction differs from germline and may be a read error. The chain carries TRBV11-2 and TRBJ2-3, with D possibly TRBD2 on 6 matching bases. The CDR3 is made up of 15 amino acids. CDR1 and CDR2 from the germline V gene are SGHAT and FQNNGV. The CDR3 spells CASSSIAVSIDMQYF. CDR3 sequence (DNA): TGTGCCAGCAGCTCAATAGCGGTGAGCATAGATATGCAGTATTTT.

Concerning this clonotype: This may arise from a read error, as a much more abundant clone is one base away. The chain employs TRBV6-5 and TRBJ2-1; perhaps TRBD1 as D (5 bases). CDR1 MNHEY and CDR2 SVGAGI come from the germline V gene. The CDR3 consists of 17 residues. CDR3 residues: CANSRTGAHDPYNEQFF. The CDR3 DNA sequence: TGTGCCAACAGTCGTACAGGTGCCCACGACCCCTACAATGAGCAGTTCTTC.

V gene TRBV29-1 combines with J gene TRBJ2-1; a weak D match, TRBD2 (6 bases). Trimming removed 8 bases at V and 8 bases at J, with 19 bases between. Per the germline V gene, CDR1 is SQVTM and CDR2 is ANQGSEA. The CDR3 is 13 amino acids. CDR3 loop: CSIRLEGGYEQFF. The CDR3 DNA reads TGCAGCATCCGACTAGAGGGAGGATATGAGCAGTTCTTC.

This clonotype was detected only a few times. V gene TRBV4-2 combines with J gene TRBJ2-1, with D hard to call. Per the germline V gene, CDR1 is LGHNA and CDR2 is YNFKEQ. The CDR3 spans 17 residues. Trimming removed 0 bases from V and 0 bases from J, with 12 bases in between. CDR3 region: CASSQESRHSSYNEQFF. Written as DNA, the CDR3 is TGTGCCAGCAGCCAAGAATCGCGGCACAGCTCCTACAATGAGCAGTTCTTC.

J is TRBJ2-1 and V is TRBV6-5, with D possibly being TRBD1 or TRBD2 (5 bases each). There are 16 residues in the CDR3. V was trimmed by 7 bases and J by 5 bases, leaving 21 bases between them. Germline V lookup: CDR1 MNHEY, CDR2 SVGAGI. In DNA, the CDR3 is TGTGCCAGCAAAGTGGGGTTTTGGGGGACGGACAATGAGCAGTTCTTC. It yields the protein CASKVGFWGTDNEQFF.

The V call is TRBV21-1, the J call TRBJ1-6; whether TRBD1, the table's D call, matches the DNA was not checked. TRBV21-1 is annotated as a pseudogene. The CDR3 is 18 amino acids. The CDR3 spells CASSEKRWGGPYNSPLHF. The DNA of the CDR3 is TGTGCCAGCAGTGAAAAACGGTGGGGCGGTCCCTATAATTCACCCCTCCACTTT.

Note on this clonotype: Possible read error: a much larger clone is one base away. The CDR3 DNA reads TGCAGCGTGAAAGGGGACGGAACAGATGAGCAGTTCTTC. Protein sequence: CSVKGDGTDEQFF. J is TRBJ2-1 and V is TRBV29-1; D might be TRBD1 or TRBD2, each matching 5 bases. CDR1 is SQVTM and CDR2 is ANQGSEA in the germline V gene. There are 13 residues in the CDR3. Between the trimmed V and J ends, which lost 6 bases and 8 bases, there was a span of 17 bases.

For this clonotype: Germline and junction disagree at one end, which may indicate a read error. V and J are TRBV11-2 and TRBJ2-3; 7 bases match TRBD1. Per germline, CDR1 SGHAT and CDR2 FQNNGV. This CDR3 contains 16 residues. CDR3 sequence (DNA): TGTGCCAGTAGCTGTAGGGGGCGGCATAGCACAGATACGCAGTATTTT. Translation gives CASSCRGRHSTDTQYF. Together with reference TRBV11-2 and TRBJ2-3, the CDR3 gives the full variable domain: EAGVAQSPRYKIIEKRQSVAFWCNPISGHATLYWYQQILGQGPKLLIQFQNNGVVDDSQLPKDRFSAERLKGVDSTLKIQPAKLEDSAVYLCASSCRGRHSTDTQYFGPGTRLTVL.

The CDR3 DNA is TGTGCCAGCAGCCCACCCGGGACAGCCGGAAACACCATATATTTT. Residues: CASSPPGTAGNTIYF. V is TRBV28 and J is TRBJ1-3, with 7 bases matching TRBD1. After removal of 6 bases from V and 4 bases from J, the junction contained 9 bases not matched to a gene. Germline V lookup: CDR1 MDHEN, CDR2 SYDVKM. This CDR3 has 15 amino acids.

This clonotype occurred a few times. This may be a read error: a much more frequent sequence differs by one nucleotide. The rearrangement links TRBV11-2 to TRBJ2-1; D unclear. Germline V gene data show CDR1 as SGHAT and CDR2 as FQNNGV. This CDR3 is 13 amino acids long. The CDR3 protein is CARSLSRDNEQFF. Here the CDR3 DNA reads TGTGCCAGGAGCTTAAGTCGGGACAATGAGCAGTTCTTC.

The chain carries TRBV4-1 and TRBJ1-1, with D possibly matching TRBD1 (5 bases). Germline CDR1 is MGHRA and CDR2 is YSYEKL. The V end lost 5 bases, the J end lost 4 bases, and 14 bases lay between the germline ends. This CDR3 region has 14 residues. The CDR3 is CASSGPLRGTEAFF. The DNA of the CDR3 is TGCGCCAGCAGCGGACCCTTGAGGGGCACTGAAGCTTTCTTT.

On this clonotype: A much bigger clone sits one base away, suggesting this may be a read error. DNA of the CDR3: TGTACCAGCAGCTTGGGGACAGGGTTTAATGAAAAACTGTTTTTT. This encodes CTSSLGTGFNEKLFF. The chain links TRBV11-2 to TRBJ1-4; TRBD1 aligns across 9 bases. The germline gives CDR1 SGHAT, CDR2 FQNNGV. This CDR3 spans 15 amino acids.

The chain has TRBV12-3 or TRBV12-4 and TRBJ2-7; the D call may be TRBD1 or TRBD2 (5 bases each). This CDR3 region has 13 residues. Trimming removed 7 bases at V and 3 bases at J, with 13 bases between. CDR3 region: CASIGTHIYEQYF. The CDR3 nucleotides read TGTGCCAGCATCGGGACCCACATCTACGAGCAGTACTTC.